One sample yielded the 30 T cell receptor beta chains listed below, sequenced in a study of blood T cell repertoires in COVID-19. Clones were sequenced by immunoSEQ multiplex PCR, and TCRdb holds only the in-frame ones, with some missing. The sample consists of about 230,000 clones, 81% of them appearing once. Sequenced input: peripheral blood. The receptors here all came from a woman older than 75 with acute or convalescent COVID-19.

The DNA for the CDR3 is TGTGCCAGCAGCGTAGGGACAGCTCACAATCAGCCCCAGCATTTT. It specifies CASSVGTAHNQPQHF. This chain connects TRBV7-2 to TRBJ1-5; 7 bases map to TRBD1. This CDR3 region has 15 residues. V was pared by 5 bases and J by 3 bases, with 7 bases of the junction left unmatched. Germline V gene sequence: CDR1 SGHTA, CDR2 FQGNSA.

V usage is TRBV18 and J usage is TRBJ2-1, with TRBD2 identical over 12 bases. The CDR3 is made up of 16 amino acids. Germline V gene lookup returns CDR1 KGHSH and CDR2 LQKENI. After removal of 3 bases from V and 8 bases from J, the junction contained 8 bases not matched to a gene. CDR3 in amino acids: CASSPGLAGGLDEQFF. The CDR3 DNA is TGTGCCAGCTCACCCGGGCTAGCGGGAGGGCTCGATGAGCAGTTCTTC.

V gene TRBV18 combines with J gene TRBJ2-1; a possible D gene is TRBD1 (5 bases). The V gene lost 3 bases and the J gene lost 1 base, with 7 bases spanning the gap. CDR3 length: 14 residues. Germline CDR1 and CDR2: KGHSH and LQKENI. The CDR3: CASSPRASYNEQFF. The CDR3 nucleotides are TGTGCCAGCTCACCCAGGGCGTCCTACAATGAGCAGTTCTTC.

The CDR3: CAISESTSGAFTDTQYF. The CDR3 bases are TGTGCCATCAGTGAGTCGACTAGCGGGGCCTTCACAGATACGCAGTATTTT. This chain joins TRBV10-3 and TRBJ2-3; 11 nucleotides agree with TRBD2. Germline V gene data show CDR1 as ENHRY and CDR2 as SYGVKD. V shed 0 bases, J shed 2 bases, and the junction held 4 bases outside the gene matches. The CDR3 is 17 residues long.

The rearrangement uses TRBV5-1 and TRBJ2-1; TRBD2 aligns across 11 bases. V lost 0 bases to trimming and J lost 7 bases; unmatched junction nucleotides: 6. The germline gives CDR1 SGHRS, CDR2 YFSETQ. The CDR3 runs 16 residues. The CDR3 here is CASSLGVAGGNNEQFF. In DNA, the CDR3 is TGCGCCAGCAGCTTGGGAGTAGCGGGAGGGAATAATGAGCAGTTCTTC.

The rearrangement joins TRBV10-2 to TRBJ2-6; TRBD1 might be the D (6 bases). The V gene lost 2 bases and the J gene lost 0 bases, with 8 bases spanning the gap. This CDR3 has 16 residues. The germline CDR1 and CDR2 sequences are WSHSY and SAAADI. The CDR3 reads CASSERGFSGANVLTF. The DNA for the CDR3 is TGCGCCAGCAGTGAGAGGGGGTTCTCTGGGGCCAACGTCCTGACTTTC.

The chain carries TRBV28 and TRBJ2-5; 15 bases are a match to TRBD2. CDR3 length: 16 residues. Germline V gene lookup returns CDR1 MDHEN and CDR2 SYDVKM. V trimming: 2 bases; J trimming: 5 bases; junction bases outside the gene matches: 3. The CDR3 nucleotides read TGTGCCAGCAGTTTAATGGGGACTAGCGGGAGGGAGACCCAGTACTTC. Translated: CASSLMGTSGRETQYF.

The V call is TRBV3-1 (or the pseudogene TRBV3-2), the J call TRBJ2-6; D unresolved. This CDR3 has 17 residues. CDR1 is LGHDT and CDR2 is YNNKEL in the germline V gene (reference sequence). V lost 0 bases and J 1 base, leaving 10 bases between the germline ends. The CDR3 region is CASSQDLFLSGANVLTF. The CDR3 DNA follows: TGTGCCAGCAGCCAAGATCTCTTCCTTTCTGGGGCCAACGTCCTGACTTTC.

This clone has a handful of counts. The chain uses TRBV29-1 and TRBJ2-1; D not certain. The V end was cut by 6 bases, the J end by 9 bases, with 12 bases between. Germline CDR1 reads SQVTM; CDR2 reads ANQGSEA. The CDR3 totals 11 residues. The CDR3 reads CSVHRVGEQFF. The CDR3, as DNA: TGCAGCGTCCATCGGGTTGGTGAGCAGTTCTTC.

The CDR3 DNA follows: TGTGCCACAAAGGGGGGGGTCCAAGGTTCGGCTTTCTTT. The encoded protein is CATKGGVQGSAFF. The rearrangement uses TRBV10-3 and TRBJ1-1, with a possible D match to TRBD1 (6 bases). CDR1 and CDR2 from the germline V gene are ENHRY and SYGVKD. The V gene lost 10 bases and the J gene lost 11 bases, with 23 bases spanning the gap. The CDR3 consists of 13 residues.

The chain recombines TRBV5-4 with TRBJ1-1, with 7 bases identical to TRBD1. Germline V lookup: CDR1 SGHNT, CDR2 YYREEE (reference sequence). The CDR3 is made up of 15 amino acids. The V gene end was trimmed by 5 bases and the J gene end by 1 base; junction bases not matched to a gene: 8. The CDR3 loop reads CASRPPGTANTEAFF. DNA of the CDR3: TGTGCCAGCAGACCTCCAGGGACAGCGAACACTGAAGCTTTCTTT.

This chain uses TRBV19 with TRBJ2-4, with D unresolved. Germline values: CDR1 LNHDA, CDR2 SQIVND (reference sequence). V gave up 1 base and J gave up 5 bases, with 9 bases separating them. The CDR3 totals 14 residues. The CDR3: CASSIGRSQNIQYF. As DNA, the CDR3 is TGTGCCAGTAGTATAGGCCGGTCCCAAAACATTCAGTACTTC.

The CDR3: CASSLTGQGDYEQYF. CDR3 sequence (DNA): TGTGCCAGCAGTCTTACCGGGCAGGGCGACTACGAGCAGTACTTC. The chain links TRBV3-1 (or the pseudogene TRBV3-2) to TRBJ2-7; D perhaps matches TRBD1 (5 bases). The length of the CDR3 is 15 residues. The V and J ends lost 6 bases and 3 bases respectively, with 18 bases between them. Looked up from germline, CDR1 is LGHDT and CDR2 is YNNKEL (reference sequence).

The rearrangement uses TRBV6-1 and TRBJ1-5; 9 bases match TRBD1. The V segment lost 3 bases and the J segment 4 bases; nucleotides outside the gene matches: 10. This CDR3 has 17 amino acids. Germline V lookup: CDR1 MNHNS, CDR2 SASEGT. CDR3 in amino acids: CASSESLGTGLNQPQHF. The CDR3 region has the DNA TGTGCCAGCAGTGAGAGTTTGGGGACAGGGTTAAATCAGCCCCAGCATTTT.

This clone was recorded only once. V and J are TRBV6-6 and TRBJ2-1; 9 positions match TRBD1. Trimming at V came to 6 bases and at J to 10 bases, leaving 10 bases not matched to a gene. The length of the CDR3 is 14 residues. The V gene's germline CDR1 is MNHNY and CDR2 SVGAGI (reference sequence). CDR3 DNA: TGTGCCAGCAGCCGGGACAGGGACTCGGGGGAGCAGTTCTTC. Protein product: CASSRDRDSGEQFF.

The CDR3 region is CASSPSSMTGVNSPLHF. CDR3 coding DNA: TGTGCCAGCAGCCCTTCCTCGATGACAGGGGTTAATTCACCCCTCCACTTT. The chain has TRBV3-1 (or the pseudogene TRBV3-2) and TRBJ1-6; 8 bases map to TRBD1. The V gene's germline CDR1 is LGHDT and CDR2 YNNKEL (reference sequence). This CDR3 has 17 amino acids. V lost 4 bases and J lost 6; bases outside the gene matches: 11.

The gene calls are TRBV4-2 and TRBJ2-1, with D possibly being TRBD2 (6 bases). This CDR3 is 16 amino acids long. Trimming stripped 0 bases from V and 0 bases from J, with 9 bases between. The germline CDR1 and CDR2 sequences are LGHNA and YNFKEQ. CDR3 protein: CASSQDLAVSYNEQFF. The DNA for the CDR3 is TGTGCCAGCAGCCAAGATTTAGCGGTCTCCTACAATGAGCAGTTCTTC.

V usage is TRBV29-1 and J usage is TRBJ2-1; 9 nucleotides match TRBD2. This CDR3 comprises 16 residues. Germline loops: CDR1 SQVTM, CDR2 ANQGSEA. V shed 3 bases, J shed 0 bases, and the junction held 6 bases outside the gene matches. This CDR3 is CSVDLAGFSSYNEQFF. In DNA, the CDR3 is TGCAGCGTTGATCTAGCGGGGTTCAGCTCCTACAATGAGCAGTTCTTC.

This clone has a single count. CDR3 nucleotide sequence: TGTGCCAGCAGTTTCTGGTCCCGCGTTTCGACTAACTATGGCTACACCTTC. This encodes CASSFWSRVSTNYGYTF. The rearrangement links TRBV27 to TRBJ1-2, with unresolved D. The V gene lost 3 bases and the J gene lost 0 bases, with 17 bases spanning the gap. Looked up from germline, CDR1 is MNHEY and CDR2 is SMNVEV (reference sequence). The CDR3 is 17 amino acids.

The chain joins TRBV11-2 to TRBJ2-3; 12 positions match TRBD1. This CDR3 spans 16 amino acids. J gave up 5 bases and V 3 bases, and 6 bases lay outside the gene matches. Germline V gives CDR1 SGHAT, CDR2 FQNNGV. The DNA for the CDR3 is TGTGCCAGCAGCTTTTCGGGACAGGGGGCTCAAGATACGCAGTATTTT. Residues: CASSFSGQGAQDTQYF.

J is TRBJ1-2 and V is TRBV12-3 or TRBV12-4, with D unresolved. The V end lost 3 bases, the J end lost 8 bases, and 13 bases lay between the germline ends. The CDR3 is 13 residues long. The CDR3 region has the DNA TGTGCCAGCAGTTTTGGTAGCGGTAGAGGCTACACCTTC. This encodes CASSFGSGRGYTF.

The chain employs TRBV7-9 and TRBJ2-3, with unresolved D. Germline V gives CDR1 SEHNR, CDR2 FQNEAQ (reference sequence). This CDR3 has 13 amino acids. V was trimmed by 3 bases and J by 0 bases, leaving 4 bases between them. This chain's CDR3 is CASSFGSTDTQYF. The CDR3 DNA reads TGTGCCAGCAGCTTTGGCAGCACAGATACGCAGTATTTT.

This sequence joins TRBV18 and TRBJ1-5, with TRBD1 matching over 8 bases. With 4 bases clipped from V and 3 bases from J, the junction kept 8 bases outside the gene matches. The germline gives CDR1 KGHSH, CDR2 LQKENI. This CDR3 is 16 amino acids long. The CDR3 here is CASSQTGQGSNQPQHF. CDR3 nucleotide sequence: TGTGCCAGCTCACAAACTGGACAGGGTTCCAATCAGCCCCAGCATTTT.

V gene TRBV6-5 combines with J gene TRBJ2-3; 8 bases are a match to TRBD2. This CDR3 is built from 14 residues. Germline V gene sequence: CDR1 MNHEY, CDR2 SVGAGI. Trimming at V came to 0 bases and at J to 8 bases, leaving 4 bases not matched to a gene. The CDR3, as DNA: TGTGCCAGCAGTTACTCAGGGACTAGAAGTACGCAGTATTTT. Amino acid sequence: CASSYSGTRSTQYF.

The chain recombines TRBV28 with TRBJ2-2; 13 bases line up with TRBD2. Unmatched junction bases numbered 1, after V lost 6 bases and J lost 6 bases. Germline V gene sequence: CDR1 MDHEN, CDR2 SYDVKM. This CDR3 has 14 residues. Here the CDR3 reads CASSGTSGAGELFF. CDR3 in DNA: TGTGCCAGCAGCGGGACTAGCGGGGCCGGGGAGCTGTTTTTT.

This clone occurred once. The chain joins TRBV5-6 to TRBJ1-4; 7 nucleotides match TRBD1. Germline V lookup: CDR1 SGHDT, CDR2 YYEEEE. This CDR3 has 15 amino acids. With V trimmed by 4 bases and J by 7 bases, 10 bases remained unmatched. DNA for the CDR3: TGTGCCAGCAGCGCAGAGACAGGGAACGGTGAAAAACTGTTTTTT. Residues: CASSAETGNGEKLFF.

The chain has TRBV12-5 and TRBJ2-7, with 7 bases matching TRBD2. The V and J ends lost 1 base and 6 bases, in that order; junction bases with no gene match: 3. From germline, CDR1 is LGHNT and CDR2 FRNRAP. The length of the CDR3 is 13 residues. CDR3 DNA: TGTGCTAGTGGTTTGGGACTAGCTGTCGAGCAGTACTTC. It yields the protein CASGLGLAVEQYF.

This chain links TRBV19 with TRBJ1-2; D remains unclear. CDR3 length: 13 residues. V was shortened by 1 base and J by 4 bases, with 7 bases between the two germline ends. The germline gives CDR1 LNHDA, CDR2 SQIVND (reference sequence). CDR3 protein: CASSIGGIYGYTF. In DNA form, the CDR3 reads TGTGCCAGTAGTATAGGAGGGATCTATGGCTACACCTTC.

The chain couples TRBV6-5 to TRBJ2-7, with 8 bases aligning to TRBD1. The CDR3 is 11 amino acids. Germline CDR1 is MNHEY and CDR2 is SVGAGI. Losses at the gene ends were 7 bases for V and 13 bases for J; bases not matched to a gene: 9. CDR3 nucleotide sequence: TGTGCCAGCACTTTCGGGACAGGTCCTTACTTC. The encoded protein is CASTFGTGPYF.

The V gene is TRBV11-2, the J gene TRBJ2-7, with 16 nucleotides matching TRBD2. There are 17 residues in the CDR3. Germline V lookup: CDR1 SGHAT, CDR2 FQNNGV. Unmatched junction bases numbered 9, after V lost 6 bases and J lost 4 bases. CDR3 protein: CASRRYPGLAGGYEQYF. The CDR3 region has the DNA TGTGCCAGCAGAAGATATCCGGGACTAGCGGGAGGGTACGAGCAGTACTTC.